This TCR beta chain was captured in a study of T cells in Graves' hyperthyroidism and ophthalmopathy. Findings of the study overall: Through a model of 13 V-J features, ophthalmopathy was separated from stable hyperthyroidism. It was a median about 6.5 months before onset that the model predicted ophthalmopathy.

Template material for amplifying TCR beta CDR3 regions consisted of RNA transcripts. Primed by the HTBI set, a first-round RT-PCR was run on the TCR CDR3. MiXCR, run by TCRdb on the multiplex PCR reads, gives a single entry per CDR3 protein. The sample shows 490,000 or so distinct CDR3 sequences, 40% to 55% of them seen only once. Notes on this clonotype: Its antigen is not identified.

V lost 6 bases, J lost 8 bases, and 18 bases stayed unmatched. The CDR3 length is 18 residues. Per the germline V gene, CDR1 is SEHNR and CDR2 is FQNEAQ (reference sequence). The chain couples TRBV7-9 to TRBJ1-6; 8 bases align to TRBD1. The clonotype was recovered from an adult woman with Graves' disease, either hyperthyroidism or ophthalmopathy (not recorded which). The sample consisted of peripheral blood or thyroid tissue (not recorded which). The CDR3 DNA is TGTGCCAGCAGTTCGTGGGACAGGAACGCCGGAGCGTATTCACCCCTCCACTTT. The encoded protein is CASSSWDRNAGAYSPLHF. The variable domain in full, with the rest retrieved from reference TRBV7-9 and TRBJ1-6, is DTGVSQNPRHKITKRGQNVTFRCDPISEHNRLYWYRQTLGQGPEFLTYFQNEAQLEKSRLLSDRFSAERPKGSFSTLEIQRTEQGDSAMYLCASSSWDRNAGAYSPLHFGNGTRLTVT.